These 18 T cell receptor beta chains were all obtained from the same sample, sequenced in a study of OX40 agonist ivuxolimab in advanced cancers. Sequencing used immunoSEQ multiplex PCR; TCRdb keeps in-frame clones, though not all of them. The data show 40,000 or so clones, 65% to 90% seen once. Specimen: CD4+ or CD8+ T cells sorted from blood, collected in a trial of the OX40 agonist ivuxolimab. These receptors all come from an adult with an advanced solid tumor such as melanoma, head and neck, liver or kidney cancer.

This chain links TRBV27 with TRBJ2-1; possible D gene TRBD2, 8 bases. This CDR3 contains 18 residues. Trimming took 5 bases from V and 10 from J, leaving 30 bases between them. From germline, CDR1 is MNHEY and CDR2 SMNVEV (reference sequence). CDR3 sequence: CASSPPTGPGLGQREQFF. As DNA, the CDR3 is TGTGCCAGCAGTCCCCCGACAGGGCCGGGACTAGGGCAGAGGGAGCAGTTCTTC.

The chain combines TRBV28 with TRBJ1-1; D is perhaps TRBD1 (5 bases). The V gene lost 0 bases and the J gene lost 11 bases, with 7 bases spanning the gap. Germline V CDR1 and CDR2: MDHEN, SYDVKM. CDR3 length: 11 amino acids. The CDR3 here is CASSLWGEAFF. The CDR3 region has the DNA TGTGCCAGCAGTTTATGGGGGGAGGCTTTCTTT.

A few counts support this clone. V usage is TRBV4-3 and J usage is TRBJ2-1, with D possibly matching TRBD2 (5 bases). V gave up 0 bases and J gave up 14 bases, with 14 bases separating them. Germline assignment: CDR1 LGHNA and CDR2 YSLEER. There are 13 residues in the CDR3. The CDR3 nucleotides read TGCGCCAGCAGCCAAGATCCGAGGGCGTCAGAGTTCTTC. Its protein product is CASSQDPRASEFF.

This chain links TRBV7-2 with TRBJ2-2, with 11 bases identical to TRBD1. This CDR3 is built from 15 residues. Germline CDR1 is SGHTA and CDR2 is FQGNSA. V lost 5 bases to trimming and J lost 7 bases; unmatched junction nucleotides: 6. The CDR3 DNA sequence: TGTGCCAGCAGCCTCAGGACAGGGGGCTTCGGGGAGCTGTTTTTT. Its protein product is CASSLRTGGFGELFF.

The chain has TRBV7-8 and TRBJ1-2, with 10 positions matching TRBD1. Germline CDR1 and CDR2: SGHVS and FQNEAQ. Germline trimming cut 5 bases from V and 6 bases from J; bases unmatched to any gene: 6. This CDR3 contains 14 residues. The chain's CDR3 is CASSPTGGLDGYTF. CDR3 sequence (DNA): TGTGCCAGCAGCCCGACAGGGGGCTTGGATGGCTACACCTTC.

Only one count was recorded for this clone. This sequence joins TRBV19 and TRBJ2-4; 15 positions match TRBD2. V was pared by 6 bases and J by 5 bases, with 5 bases of the junction left unmatched. Per the germline V gene, CDR1 is LNHDA and CDR2 is SQIVND (reference sequence). There are 16 residues in the CDR3. The CDR3: CASRGLAGGPENIQYF. The CDR3 region has the DNA TGTGCCAGTAGAGGACTAGCGGGAGGGCCGGAAAACATTCAGTACTTC.

This chain joins TRBV7-2 and TRBJ2-7; 8 nucleotides line up with TRBD2. Germline V gives CDR1 SGHTA, CDR2 FQGNSA. The CDR3 loop spans 15 amino acids. The ends lost 8 bases at V and 2 bases at J; junction bases unmatched: 11. The CDR3 bases are TGTGCCAGCTCCCTCTCGGGGGGGGCCGCCTACGAGCAGTACTTC. Translating it yields CASSLSGGAAYEQYF.

A few counts support this clone. V is TRBV6-4 and J is TRBJ1-1, with D unresolved. The germline gives CDR1 MRHNA, CDR2 SNTAGT. CDR3 length: 15 amino acids. The ends were cut back, 0 bases at V and 4 bases at J, with 12 bases in the middle. In DNA, the CDR3 is TGTGCCAGCAGTGACTCTGGGGATGGATCCACTGAAGCTTTCTTT. It is translated as CASSDSGDGSTEAFF.

V gene TRBV5-8 combines with J gene TRBJ1-1; D perhaps matches TRBD1 (5 bases). This CDR3 is built from 12 residues. Trimming pared 4 bases from V and 7 bases from J, leaving 11 bases between. Germline V gene data show CDR1 as SGHTS and CDR2 as YDEGEE. The CDR3 protein is CASSRRQIEAFF. CDR3 bases: TGTGCCAGCAGCCGGCGACAGATTGAAGCTTTCTTT.

This chain joins TRBV11-2 and TRBJ2-7; a weak D match, TRBD1 (6 bases). Germline lookup yields CDR1 SGHAT and CDR2 FQNNGV. V was trimmed by 1 base and J by 6 bases, leaving 10 bases between them. CDR3 length: 13 residues. The CDR3 loop is CASSLGGPGEQYF. In DNA form, the CDR3 reads TGTGCCAGCAGCTTAGGGGGGCCGGGCGAGCAGTACTTC.

The chain combines TRBV6-4 with TRBJ1-2; D is unclear. The germline V and J ends were trimmed by 2 bases and 2 bases, with 3 bases remaining between them. Germline lookup yields CDR1 MRHNA and CDR2 SNTAGT. This CDR3 has 12 residues. The CDR3 is CASSDGNYGYTF. DNA of the CDR3: TGTGCCAGCAGTGACGGGAACTATGGCTACACCTTC.

This sequence joins TRBV19 and TRBJ1-2, with 10 bases aligning to TRBD1. CDR3 length equals 16 residues. Per the germline V gene, CDR1 is LNHDA and CDR2 is SQIVND (reference sequence). Germline trimming cut 6 bases from V and 1 base from J; bases unmatched to any gene: 8. CDR3 region: CASSRDRGGYNYGYTF. As DNA, the CDR3 is TGTGCCAGTAGCCGGGACAGGGGCGGCTATAACTATGGCTACACCTTC.

This chain uses TRBV19 with TRBJ1-1; D may be TRBD1 (6 bases). The germline gives CDR1 LNHDA, CDR2 SQIVND (reference sequence). This CDR3 spans 15 amino acids. The germline V and J ends were trimmed by 4 bases and 0 bases, with 12 bases remaining between them. The chain's CDR3 is CASSTRTAMNTEAFF. In nucleotides, the CDR3 is TGTGCCAGTAGTACCCGGACAGCGATGAACACTGAAGCTTTCTTT. Variable domain in full (rest from reference TRBV19 and TRBJ1-1): DGGITQSPKYLFRKEGQNVTLSCEQNLNHDAMYWYRQDPGQGLRLIYYSQIVNDFQKGDIAEGYSVSREKKESFPLTVTSAQKNPTAFYLCASSTRTAMNTEAFFGQGTRLTVV.

V gene TRBV4-3 combines with J gene TRBJ2-7; weak D call: TRBD2 (6 bases). Trimming left V 0 bases short and J 0 bases short, with 15 bases between. The CDR3 length is 17 residues. Per germline, CDR1 LGHNA and CDR2 YSLEER. The CDR3 sequence is CASSQDLESGSSYEQYF. The DNA of the CDR3 is TGCGCCAGCAGCCAAGATCTAGAGTCCGGGAGCTCCTACGAGCAGTACTTC.

The CDR3 DNA reads as TGTGCCAGCAGCAGAGACAGTGAAAAACTGTTTTTT. Translated: CASSRDSEKLFF. V gene TRBV6-1 combines with J gene TRBJ1-4, with D maybe TRBD1 (5 bases). Germline V gene data show CDR1 as MNHNS and CDR2 as SASEGT. The V end was cut by 6 bases, the J end by 7 bases, with 9 bases between. The CDR3 totals 12 residues.

The rearrangement uses TRBV5-6 and TRBJ2-5; D is perhaps TRBD2 (5 bases). CDR1 SGHDT and CDR2 YYEEEE come from the germline V gene. The CDR3 has 14 amino acids. Trimming stripped 2 bases from V and 2 bases from J, with 10 bases between. CDR3 sequence: CASSFITGQETQYF. The CDR3 DNA sequence: TGTGCCAGCAGCTTTATTACGGGGCAAGAGACCCAGTACTTC.

The rearrangement links TRBV7-6 to TRBJ2-2; no clear D. Germline lookup yields CDR1 SGHVS and CDR2 FNYEAQ. V dropped 1 base and J dropped 6 bases, with 9 bases sitting between them. This CDR3 comprises 14 residues. CDR3 nucleotides: TGTGCCAGCAGCTTAGTTATCCGACCCGGGGAGCTGTTTTTT. Translating gives CASSLVIRPGELFF.

The chain is built from TRBV11-2 and TRBJ2-2; D not certain. Germline assignment: CDR1 SGHAT and CDR2 FQNNGV. Trimming left V 6 bases short and J 0 bases short, with 14 bases between. This CDR3 has 16 residues. CDR3 region: CASRTFETANTGELFF. CDR3 coding DNA: TGTGCCAGCAGAACATTCGAGACCGCGAACACCGGGGAGCTGTTTTTT.